The entry below describes one TCR beta chain. The CDR3 contains 13 residues. Germline V lookup: CDR1 MDHEN, CDR2 SYDVKM. V was clipped by 10 bases and J by 7 bases, with 19 bases between them. This sample was taken from a study of cytomegalovirus exposure and HLA in healthy donors. Both 60 Vbeta primers and 13 Jbeta primers went into the PCR. The assay was immunoSEQ multiplex PCR, and TCRdb's table has in-frame clones only and misses some. The sample holds 95,000 to 150,000 clones; approximately 80% are singletons and the top ten take 8% to 9%. This receptor was taken from a female donor in good health and CMV-seropositive. This sequence joins TRBV28 and TRBJ1-2; D call uncertain. The sample comprised PBMCs. Here the CDR3 reads CAIPLSRGGGYTF. As DNA, the CDR3 is TGTGCCATACCCCTGTCCCGGGGAGGTGGCTACACCTTC.